This T cell receptor (beta chain) was sequenced during a study of cytomegalovirus exposure and HLA in healthy donors (dated by TCRdb to about 2017). A note on the overall study: In an earlier analysis of several hundred of the donors, 276 Gb of sequence data and just under 120 million unique TCR beta sequences from about 190 million T cells were reported. Rather than drawing on any new phenotypic data, the later analysis identified candidate immune exposures from TCR beta sequences and the way those sequences occurred across donors. Among the roughly 410 genotyped donors, around 81% belonged to the genetic ancestry cluster associated with self-reported Caucasian donors. A later genetic analysis used genome-wide SNP genotypes for about three fifths of the 666 donors, treating that subset as a discovery cohort. The study was designed to test whether signatures of past pathogen exposure could be identified by cataloging public T cell receptors. On average, roughly 250,000 unique TCR beta nucleotide sequences were sequenced per donor among some 420 genotyped donors of the cohort, with roughly a sixth of those sequences being non-productive. The number of typed donors differed by locus: roughly 620-640 for A, B, C, DRB1 and DQB1; approximately 540 for DQA1; 606 for DPA1; and some 450 for DPB1. The study profiled the T cell repertoires of under 850 subjects by immunosequencing and related them to cytomegalovirus serostatus. An early release covering approximately 600 HLA-typed donors comprised approximately 290 gigabases of sequencing data and approximately 80 million unique TCR sequences. In an earlier analysis of roughly 540 of the donors, high-throughput TCR beta sequencing was used to judge whether each TCR beta V gene segment behaved as functional or pseudogenic. HLA typing covered class I and class II loci at four-digit resolution. Every repertoire in the discovery cohort had been generated on one and the same sequencing platform. A later analysis re-analyzed previously published TCR beta repertoires from 500 to 700 donors and added high-resolution HLA genotyping to study TCR occurrence patterns. In addition to the first cohort of approximately 650 subjects, a separate validation cohort of 100 to 150 different subjects was used. High-throughput TCR immunosequencing, statistical association of individual TCRs with disease status, and machine learning were combined to predict cytomegalovirus infection status. Four to six DR-DQ haplotypes were handled as single units for association and clustering, since linkage in the cohort was strong. Donor age, sex, ethnicity and CMV serostatus were compiled alongside the repertoire data. The full study reports these points: In vitro tests confirmed that a few of the cytomegalovirus-associated TCR beta chains recognize cytomegalovirus antigens. Broadly in line with IMGT annotations, most TCR beta V segments showed up in productive rearrangements about 87% or about 30% of the time in an earlier analysis of 450 to 750 of the donors. A later analysis found that most CMV-associated TCR beta chains appeared HLA-restricted, with HLA associations seemingly driven largely by CMV exposure. A later analysis reported that several top co-occurrence clusters appeared linked to parvovirus B19, influenza, CMV and Epstein-Barr virus. Strong co-occurrence of HLA alleles, especially DR and DQ, made assigning TCR associations to individual alleles difficult. A total of 150 or so TCR beta chains were listed by the study as associated with cytomegalovirus. Because counts were too low, seventeen rarely observed V segments, including chromosome 9 orphons, were excluded from the earlier analysis of 587 of the donors. According to a later analysis, TCR association rates differed among HLA loci, with DRB1 alleles showing the most associated TCRs and HLA-C alleles showing the fewest. Linkage disequilibrium might explain the correlated functional status among segregating V segments, but an unknown experimental factor could not be excluded. Across donors, most TCR sequences were observed very rarely, whereas some public TCRs were present in many individuals. A later analysis found that HLA-associated TCR beta chains were more clonally expanded and had lower generation probabilities than equally common non-associated chains. Immune exposure information for the cohort was limited to CMV serostatus. In a later genetic analysis, fewer N-insertions in productive TCRs were reported among donors in an Asian-associated ancestry cluster than the roughly 700-donor mean. The sequencing pipeline was judged likely to have produced a cluster of highly shared sequence variants as a technical artifact. Specific HLA alleles were associated with over 15,000 TCR beta sequences at a false discovery rate of 0.05 in a later analysis. In this cohort, only TCR beta chains were sequenced, and detectable features were limited by the absence of alpha or paired-chain data. The authors suggested that the approach could potentially be generalized to other disease states and immunological phenotypes. A later genetic analysis associated a missense DCLRE1C variant with V-gene and J-gene trimming of TCR beta chains, and an independent cohort replicated the association. The classifier was reported to diagnose cytomegalovirus status with high specificity and sensitivity in both the original cohort and the validation cohort. Some IMGT-functional V segments, including TRBV6-2 and TRBV6-3, could not be told apart with the 87-base-pair reads, so those segments were excluded. Because HLA typing was unavailable for some donors at each locus, only the typed subset was used in association tests. Presence/absence analyses assumed roughly uniform sequencing depth across donors, an assumption that may not hold. A further reported finding was that TCR beta sequences accurately predicted the HLA-A and HLA-B alleles for most subjects in the first cohort.

This clone came up once. Which antigen it targets is not known. No clone much larger than this one lies a single base away; base qualities are absent. Libraries were constructed by the immunoSEQ multiplex PCR assay. A mixture of 60 forward primers for TCR Vbeta segments and 13 reverse primers for TCR Jbeta segments was used in the multiplex PCR. Amplification of the CDR3 region of rearranged TCR beta genes was performed with a multiplex PCR assay on genomic DNA. Amplified TCR beta libraries were sequenced as 87-base-pair reads on the Illumina HiSeq System. On the study's bioinformatics: In a later analysis, some 80 million unique TCR beta chains were counted across the approximately 640 repertoires, and approximately 11 million of these chains were shared by at least two donors. Raw reads were error-corrected and collapsed into unique sequences by a nearest-neighbor algorithm in which closely related sequences were merged to remove PCR and sequencing errors. Alignment of CDR3 sequences to IMGT reference sequences was used to assign V, D and J gene segments. Each retained sequence needed at least a six-nucleotide match to both a V gene segment and a J gene segment. Rearrangements were classified as productive when the CDR3 lacked stop codons and remained in frame with V and J, and all other rearrangements were classified as non-productive. Following IMGT convention, CDR3 was defined as the stretch from the second conserved V-encoded cysteine to the conserved J-encoded phenylalanine. In an earlier analysis of roughly 580 of the donors, sequences lacking an unambiguous match to a single V gene segment were excluded. In an earlier analysis of about 590 of the donors, a V segment was called functional when productive rearrangements were above 56.7%, and segregating when the standard deviation between donors exceeded 5%. A statistical classification framework was built to diagnose cytomegalovirus status from the catalog of TCR beta chain sequences. A later analysis assigned V and J genes by comparing TCR nucleotide sequences with IMGT/GENE-DB human TR gene sequences. A later analysis assigned CDR3 sequences and most-parsimonious VDJ recombination scenarios with the TCRdist pipeline. In a later analysis, each TCR beta chain was defined by its CDR3 amino acid sequence together with its V-gene family, and reads without a unique V-gene family were excluded. To address suspected cross-contamination and a sequencing artifact, a later analysis removed 592 highly shared, low-generation-probability nucleotide sequences. In a later analysis, a clonal expansion index was calculated for each public chain from normalized within-repertoire ranks of inferred template counts. In a later analysis, generation probabilities were computed with a VDJ recombination model fitted to out-of-frame rearrangements, and the resulting probabilities were checked against IGoR. Hypergeometric tests were used in a later analysis to score TCR-TCR, TCR-HLA and TCR-CMV co-occurrence, with a repertoire-size bias correction applied to the TCR pairs. To estimate false discovery rates, a later analysis permuted the HLA or CMV assignments 20 times. In a later analysis, co-occurring TCRs were grouped using DBSCAN, and TCRdist sequence similarity was added for clustering within HLA-allele-positive subsets. Co-occurrence clustering excluded repertoires with fewer than 30,000 or more than 120,000 public chains, plus five with anomalous nucleotide sharing. The table was pulled from immuneACCESS by TCRdb, which kept in-frame rearrangements only. Such tables lose some clones; where checked, under half of the loss comes from unresolved V genes, and the rest has no known cause. V, J and clone size derive from that table, while D and trimming were established from the DNA sequence. The sample contains about 150,000 clones, roughly 70% of them found a single time. The ten largest clones capture approximately 6.8% of the sample.

The cohort comprised fewer than 750 healthy bone marrow donors. At the time of sampling, all cohort members were nominally healthy, though unrecorded immune exposures were likely present. The donor was CMV seronegative and was included in the group of about 400 seronegative cohort members. Each donor provided a peripheral blood sample, and peripheral blood mononuclear cells were used for TCR beta sequencing. Genomic DNA extraction from the blood cell samples was performed with the Qiagen DNeasy Blood Extraction Kit. The CDR3 sequence holds 15 residues, the cysteine and phenylalanine included. This entry keeps only the CDR3 DNA: 45 bases, framed from base 1. Trimming costs V 4 bases and J 4 bases, and their ends lie 16 bases apart. Reading the germline V gene (reference sequence) gives CDR1 SEHNR and CDR2 FQNEAQ.

What was sequenced was PBMCs. This receptor was identified in a man younger than 45 in good health and CMV-seronegative. The receptor chain draws on TRBV7-9 and TRBJ1-2; the D gene is possibly TRBD1, with 5 bases matching. Read as DNA, the sequence is TGTGCCAGCAGCTCTGGCGGTCGACAGTTCTATGGCTACACCTTC. Translation gives CASSSGGRQFYGYTF.